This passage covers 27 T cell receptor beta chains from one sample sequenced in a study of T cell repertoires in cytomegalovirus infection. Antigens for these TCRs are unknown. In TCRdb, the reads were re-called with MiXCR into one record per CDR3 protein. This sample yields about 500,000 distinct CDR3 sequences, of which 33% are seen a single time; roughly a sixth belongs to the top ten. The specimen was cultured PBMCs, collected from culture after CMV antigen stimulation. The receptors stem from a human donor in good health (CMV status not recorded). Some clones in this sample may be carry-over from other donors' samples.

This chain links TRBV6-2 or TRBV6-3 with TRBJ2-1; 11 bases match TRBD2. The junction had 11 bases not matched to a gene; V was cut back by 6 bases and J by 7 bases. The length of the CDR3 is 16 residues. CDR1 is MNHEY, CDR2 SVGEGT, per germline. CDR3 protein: CASRRVLAGAKNEQFF. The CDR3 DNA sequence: TGTGCCAGCAGGCGCGTACTAGCGGGAGCAAAGAATGAGCAGTTCTTC.

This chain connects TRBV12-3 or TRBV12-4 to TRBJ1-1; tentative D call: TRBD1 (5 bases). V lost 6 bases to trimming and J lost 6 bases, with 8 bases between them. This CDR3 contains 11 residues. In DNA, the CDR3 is TGTGCCAGCAGGACAGTCGCTGAAGCTTTCTTT. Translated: CASRTVAEAFF.

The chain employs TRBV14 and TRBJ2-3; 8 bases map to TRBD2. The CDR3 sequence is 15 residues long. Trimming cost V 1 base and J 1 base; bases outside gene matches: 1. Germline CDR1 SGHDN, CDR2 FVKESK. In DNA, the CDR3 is TGTGCCAGCAGCCAAGGCGGGGGGCGCACAGATACGCAGTATTTT. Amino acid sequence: CASSQGGGRTDTQYF. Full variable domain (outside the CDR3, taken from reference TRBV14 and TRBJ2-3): EAGVTQFPSHSVIEKGQTVTLRCDPISGHDNLYWYRRVMGKEIKFLLHFVKESKQDESGMPNNRFLAERTGGTYSTLKVQPAELEDSGVYFCASSQGGGRTDTQYFGPGTRLTVL.

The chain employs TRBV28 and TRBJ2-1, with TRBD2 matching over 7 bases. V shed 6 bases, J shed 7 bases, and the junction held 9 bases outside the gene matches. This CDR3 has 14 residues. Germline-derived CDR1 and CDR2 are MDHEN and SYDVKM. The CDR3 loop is CASRRRAGVNEQFF. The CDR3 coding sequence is TGTGCCAGCAGGCGTAGGGCGGGAGTAAATGAGCAGTTCTTC.

DNA for the CDR3: TGTGCCAGCAGCTCCGCGAGTAACGAGGGTCCAACTAATGAAAAACTGTTTTTT. Amino acid sequence: CASSSASNEGPTNEKLFF. V usage is TRBV13 and J usage is TRBJ1-4; D gene uncertain. The V gene's germline CDR1 is PRHDT and CDR2 FYEKMQ (reference sequence). The CDR3 runs 18 residues. Trimming left V 4 bases short and J 0 bases short, with 18 bases between.

The CDR3 loop is CASRPGQGREQYF. In DNA form, the CDR3 reads TGTGCCAGCAGGCCGGGACAGGGGCGCGAGCAGTACTTC. This rearrangement joins TRBV2 to TRBJ2-7; TRBD1 matches 10 bases. The CDR3 is made up of 13 amino acids. V dropped 6 bases and J dropped 6; count of bases not matched to a gene: 5. CDR1 and CDR2 from the germline V gene are SNHLY and FYNNEI.

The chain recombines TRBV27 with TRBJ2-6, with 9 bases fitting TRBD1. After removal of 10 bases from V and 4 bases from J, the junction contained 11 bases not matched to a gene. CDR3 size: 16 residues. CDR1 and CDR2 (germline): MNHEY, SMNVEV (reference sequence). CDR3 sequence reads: CATTPGQGYGANVLTF. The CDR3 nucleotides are TGTGCCACTACACCGGGACAGGGATACGGGGCCAACGTCCTGACTTTC.

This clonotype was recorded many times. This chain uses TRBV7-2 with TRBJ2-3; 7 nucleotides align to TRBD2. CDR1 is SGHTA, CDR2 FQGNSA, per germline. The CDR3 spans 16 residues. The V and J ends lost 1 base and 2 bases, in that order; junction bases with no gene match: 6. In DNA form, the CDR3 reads TGTGCCAGCAGCTTAGACCTGCGGGGGTCCACAGATACGCAGTATTTT. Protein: CASSLDLRGSTDTQYF.

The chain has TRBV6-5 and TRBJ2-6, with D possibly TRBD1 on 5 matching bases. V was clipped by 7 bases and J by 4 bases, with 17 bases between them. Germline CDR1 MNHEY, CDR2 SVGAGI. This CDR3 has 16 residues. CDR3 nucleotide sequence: TGTGCCAGCAACCCCTTTTCAGGGTACGGGGCCAACGTCCTGACTTTC. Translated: CASNPFSGYGANVLTF.

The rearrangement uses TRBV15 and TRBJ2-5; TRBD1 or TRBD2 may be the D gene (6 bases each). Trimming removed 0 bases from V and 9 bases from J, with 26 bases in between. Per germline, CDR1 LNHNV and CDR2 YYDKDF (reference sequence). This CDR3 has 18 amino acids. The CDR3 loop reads CATSRDELGRRGSRAQYF. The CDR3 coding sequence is TGTGCCACCAGCAGAGATGAATTAGGTCGGAGGGGGTCCCGGGCCCAGTACTTC.

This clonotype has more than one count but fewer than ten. The CDR3 region has the DNA TGTGCCAGCAGCAGCTGGAGGGAGGAACAAGAGACCCAGTACTTC. Translating it yields CASSSWREEQETQYF. V gene TRBV11-2 combines with J gene TRBJ2-5; D possibly corresponds to TRBD2 (6 bases). Trimming cost V 5 bases and J 2 bases, with 15 bases left between them. Per germline, CDR1 SGHAT and CDR2 FQNNGV. The CDR3 runs 15 residues.

The CDR3 DNA is TGCGCCAGCAGCCAACAAGACAGGGGCACCGGGGAGCTGTTTTTT. Protein product: CASSQQDRGTGELFF. This chain joins TRBV4-1 and TRBJ2-2; TRBD1 agrees at 8 bases. CDR1 and CDR2 from the germline V gene are MGHRA and YSYEKL. This CDR3 comprises 15 residues. V shed 2 bases and J 4 bases; nucleotides not matched to a gene: 3.

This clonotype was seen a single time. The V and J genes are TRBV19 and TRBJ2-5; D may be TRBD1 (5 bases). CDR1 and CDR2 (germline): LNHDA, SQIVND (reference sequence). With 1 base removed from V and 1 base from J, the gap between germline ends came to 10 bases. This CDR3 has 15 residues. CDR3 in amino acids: CASSIAGYGQETQYF. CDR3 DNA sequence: TGTGCCAGTAGTATAGCAGGGTACGGCCAAGAGACCCAGTACTTC.

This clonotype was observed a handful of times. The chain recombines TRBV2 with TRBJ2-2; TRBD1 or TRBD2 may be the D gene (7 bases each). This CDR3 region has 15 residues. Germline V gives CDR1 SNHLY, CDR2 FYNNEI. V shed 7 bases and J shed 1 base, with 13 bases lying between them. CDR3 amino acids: CASKGQRENTGELFF. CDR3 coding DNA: TGTGCCAGCAAGGGACAGCGGGAGAACACCGGGGAGCTGTTTTTT. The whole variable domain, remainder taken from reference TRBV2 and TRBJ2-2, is EPEVTQTPSHQVTQMGQEVILRCVPISNHLYFYWYRQILGQKVEFLVSFYNNEISEKSEIFDDQFSVERPDGSNFTLKIRSTKLEDSAMYFCASKGQRENTGELFFGEGSRLTVL.

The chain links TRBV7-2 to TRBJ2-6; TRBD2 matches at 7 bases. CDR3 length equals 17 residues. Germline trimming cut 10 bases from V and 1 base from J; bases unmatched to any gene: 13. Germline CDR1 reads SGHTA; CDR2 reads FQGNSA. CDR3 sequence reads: CANDPGGGESGANVLTF. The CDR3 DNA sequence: TGTGCCAACGATCCTGGGGGGGGAGAATCTGGGGCCAACGTCCTGACTTTC.

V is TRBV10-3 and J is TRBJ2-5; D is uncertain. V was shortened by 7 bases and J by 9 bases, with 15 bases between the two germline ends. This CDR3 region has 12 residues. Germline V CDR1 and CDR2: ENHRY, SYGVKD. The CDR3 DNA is TGTGCCATCACCGACGTGGGCCTGGCCCAGTACTTC. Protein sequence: CAITDVGLAQYF.

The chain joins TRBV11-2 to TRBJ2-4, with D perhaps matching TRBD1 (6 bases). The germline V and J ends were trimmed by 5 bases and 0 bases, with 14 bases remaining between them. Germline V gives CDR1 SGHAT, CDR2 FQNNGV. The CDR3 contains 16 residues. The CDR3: CASSRTGTLAKNIQYF. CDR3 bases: TGTGCCAGCAGCCGCACAGGGACCCTAGCCAAAAACATTCAGTACTTC.

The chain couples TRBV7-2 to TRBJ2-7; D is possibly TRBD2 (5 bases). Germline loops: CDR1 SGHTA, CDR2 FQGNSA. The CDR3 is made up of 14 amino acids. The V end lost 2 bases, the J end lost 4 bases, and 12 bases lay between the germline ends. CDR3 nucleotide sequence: TGTGCCAGCAGCTTAAAAAGCGGAAATTACGAGCAGTACTTC. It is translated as CASSLKSGNYEQYF.

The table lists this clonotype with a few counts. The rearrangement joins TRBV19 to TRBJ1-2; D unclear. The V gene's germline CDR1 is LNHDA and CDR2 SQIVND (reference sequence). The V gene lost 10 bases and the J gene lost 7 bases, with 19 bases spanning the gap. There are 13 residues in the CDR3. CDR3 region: CAIRAGREGGYTF. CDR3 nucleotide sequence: TGTGCCATTCGGGCTGGAAGAGAGGGTGGCTACACCTTC.

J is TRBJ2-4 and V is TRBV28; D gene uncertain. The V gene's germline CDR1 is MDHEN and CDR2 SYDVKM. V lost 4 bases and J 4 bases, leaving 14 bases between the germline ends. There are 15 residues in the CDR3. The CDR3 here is CASSSGDWKKNIQYF. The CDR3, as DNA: TGTGCCAGCAGTTCCGGAGACTGGAAGAAAAACATTCAGTACTTC.

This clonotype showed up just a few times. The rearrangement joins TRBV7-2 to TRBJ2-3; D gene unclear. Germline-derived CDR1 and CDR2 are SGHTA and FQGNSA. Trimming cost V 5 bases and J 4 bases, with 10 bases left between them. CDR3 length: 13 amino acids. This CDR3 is CASSPEIADTQYF. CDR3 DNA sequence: TGTGCCAGCAGCCCAGAGATAGCAGATACGCAGTATTTT.

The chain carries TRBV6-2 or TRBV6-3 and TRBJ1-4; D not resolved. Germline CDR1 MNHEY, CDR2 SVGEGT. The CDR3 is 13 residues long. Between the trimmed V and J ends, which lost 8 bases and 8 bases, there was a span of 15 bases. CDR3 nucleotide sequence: TGTGCCAGCGGGATTTACGGGAACGAAAAACTGTTTTTT. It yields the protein CASGIYGNEKLFF.

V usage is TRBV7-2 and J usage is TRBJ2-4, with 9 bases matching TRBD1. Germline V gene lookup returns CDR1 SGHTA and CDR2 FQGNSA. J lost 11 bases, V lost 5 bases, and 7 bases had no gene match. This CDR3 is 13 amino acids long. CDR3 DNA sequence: TGTGCCAGCAGCCCACCGGGACAGGGACTTCAGTACTTC. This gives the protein CASSPPGQGLQYF.

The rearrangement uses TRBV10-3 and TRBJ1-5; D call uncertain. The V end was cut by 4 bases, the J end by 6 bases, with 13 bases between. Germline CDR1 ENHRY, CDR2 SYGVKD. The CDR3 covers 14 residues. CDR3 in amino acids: CAISVGRDRQPQHF. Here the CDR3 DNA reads TGTGCCATCAGTGTGGGTAGGGATCGTCAGCCCCAGCATTTT.

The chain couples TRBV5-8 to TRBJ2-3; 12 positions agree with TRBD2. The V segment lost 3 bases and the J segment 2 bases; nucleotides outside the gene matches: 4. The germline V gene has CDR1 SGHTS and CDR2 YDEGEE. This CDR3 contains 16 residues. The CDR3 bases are TGTGCCAGCAGCTCCGGGACTAGCGGGCCCACAGATACGCAGTATTTT. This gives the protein CASSSGTSGPTDTQYF.

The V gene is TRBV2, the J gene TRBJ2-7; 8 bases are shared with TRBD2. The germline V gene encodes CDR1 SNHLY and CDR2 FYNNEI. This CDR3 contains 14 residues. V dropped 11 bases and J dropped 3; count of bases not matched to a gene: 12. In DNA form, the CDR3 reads TGTGCCGGCTCCAGCGGGAGAGGAGGCTACGAGCAGTACTTC. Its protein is CAGSSGRGGYEQYF.

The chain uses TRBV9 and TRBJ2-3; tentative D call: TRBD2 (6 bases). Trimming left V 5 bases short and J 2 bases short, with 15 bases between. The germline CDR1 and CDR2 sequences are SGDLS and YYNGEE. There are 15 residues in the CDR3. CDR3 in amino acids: CASSKSGDPTDTQYF. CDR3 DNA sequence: TGTGCCAGCAGTAAGTCGGGGGACCCCACAGATACGCAGTATTTT.